One sample yielded the 19 T cell receptor beta chains listed below, sequenced in a study of shared clonotypes between healthy human individuals. Naive CD8 cells were CD45RO-negative, positively selected for CCR7, excluding terminally differentiated effector memory CD45RA+ cells. Generated by immunoSEQ multiplex PCR, the TCRdb table keeps only in-frame clones and is missing some. The sample records approximately 840,000 clones, around 96% being singletons. The specimen was naive CD8+ T cells sorted from blood. The receptor set was obtained from a man aged 30 to 39 in good health.

The chain employs TRBV4-3 and TRBJ2-7; 9 nucleotides agree with TRBD1. Looked up from germline, CDR1 is LGHNA and CDR2 is YSLEER. This CDR3 has 15 amino acids. After removal of 5 bases from V and 0 bases from J, the junction contained 5 bases not matched to a gene. The DNA for the CDR3 is TGCGCCAGCAGCGCGGGACAGGGTATCTCCTACGAGCAGTACTTC. The encoded protein is CASSAGQGISYEQYF.

This clone was recorded only once. The V and J genes are TRBV9 and TRBJ2-2; tentative D call: TRBD2 (5 bases). This CDR3 contains 15 residues. The V gene's germline CDR1 is SGDLS and CDR2 YYNGEE. V was pared by 0 bases and J by 0 bases, with 6 bases between. CDR3 amino acids: CASSVGSANTGELFF. CDR3 DNA: TGTGCCAGCAGCGTAGGTAGCGCGAACACCGGGGAGCTGTTTTTT.

The V and J genes are TRBV6-1 and TRBJ1-2; D gene uncertain. Germline CDR1 is MNHNS and CDR2 is SASEGT. V lost 0 bases, J lost 4 bases, and 12 bases lay in between. The CDR3 covers 15 residues. The CDR3 loop reads CASSEAIAGFYGYTF. The DNA of the CDR3 is TGTGCCAGCAGTGAAGCGATCGCGGGGTTCTATGGCTACACCTTC.

The gene calls are TRBV29-1 and TRBJ2-3, with a weak D call TRBD1 (5 bases). Trimming took off 1 base at V and 3 bases at J, with 23 bases between the two ends. The germline gives CDR1 SQVTM, CDR2 ANQGSEA. The CDR3 totals 18 residues. CDR3 sequence (DNA): TGCAGCGTTGAAGGGGTCAGGGTAGGTGGGGTGATTACAGATACGCAGTATTTT. This codes for CSVEGVRVGGVITDTQYF.

The rearrangement uses TRBV28 and TRBJ2-5, with TRBD2 as a possible D gene (5 bases). Looked up from germline, CDR1 is MDHEN and CDR2 is SYDVKM. Trimming took off 7 bases at V and 7 bases at J, with 19 bases between the two ends. The CDR3 totals 14 residues. The CDR3 loop is CASTTLEREGTQYF. CDR3 DNA: TGTGCCAGCACGACCCTCGAGAGGGAAGGGACCCAGTACTTC.

The chain recombines TRBV2 with TRBJ2-4, with a tentative D call TRBD2 (5 bases). The length of the CDR3 is 15 residues. V lost 7 bases, J lost 3 bases, and 16 bases lay in between. Per germline, CDR1 SNHLY and CDR2 FYNNEI. CDR3 region: CASTEGAGLKNIQYF. The DNA of the CDR3 is TGTGCCAGCACCGAAGGCGCGGGTCTCAAAAACATTCAGTACTTC.

J is TRBJ1-5 and V is TRBV16, with D unresolved. This CDR3 is 14 amino acids long. Germline CDR1 KGHSY, CDR2 FQNENV. V was cut by 3 bases and J by 5 bases, with 11 bases left in between. This chain's CDR3 is CASSHSLGDQPQHF. DNA for the CDR3: TGTGCCAGCAGCCACTCATTAGGAGATCAGCCCCAGCATTTT.

The chain employs TRBV27 and TRBJ2-1; the match to TRBD2 covers 7 bases. V gave up 8 bases and J gave up 2 bases; unmatched junction bases: 18. The CDR3 is made up of 18 amino acids. Germline CDR1 reads MNHEY; CDR2 reads SMNVEV (reference sequence). CDR3 sequence: CASGEGVRLAGTYNEQFF. The CDR3 DNA follows: TGTGCCAGCGGAGAAGGCGTACGACTAGCCGGGACCTACAATGAGCAGTTCTTC.

This clone was counted only a few times. The rearrangement uses TRBV6-1 and TRBJ2-1, with a weak D call TRBD2 (5 bases). This CDR3 spans 16 amino acids. The V gene lost 2 bases and the J gene lost 0 bases, with 11 bases spanning the gap. CDR1 and CDR2 from the germline V gene are MNHNS and SASEGT. CDR3: CASSEQAANSYNEQFF. The CDR3 region has the DNA TGTGCCAGCAGTGAACAAGCGGCAAACTCCTACAATGAGCAGTTCTTC.

V and J are TRBV29-1 and TRBJ2-2; D perhaps matches TRBD1 (5 bases). Trimming shortened V by 6 bases and J by 0 bases, and 8 bases separated the two germline ends. This CDR3 is 13 amino acids long. Per the germline V gene, CDR1 is SQVTM and CDR2 is ANQGSEA. CDR3 coding DNA: TGCAGCGTCGACAGCGCGAACACCGGGGAGCTGTTTTTT. It translates to CSVDSANTGELFF.

The genes are TRBV19 and TRBJ2-2, with unresolved D. CDR3 length: 17 residues. Trimming pared 5 bases from V and 2 bases from J, leaving 18 bases between. The V gene's germline CDR1 is LNHDA and CDR2 SQIVND (reference sequence). The DNA for the CDR3 is TGTGCCAGTAGTTGGGTCCCCGGAGTCATAAACACCGGGGAGCTGTTTTTT. Protein product: CASSWVPGVINTGELFF.

The CDR3 reads CSVEDQRAGAHNEQFF. DNA for the CDR3: TGCAGCGTTGAAGATCAGAGAGCGGGAGCCCACAATGAGCAGTTCTTC. The chain employs TRBV29-1 and TRBJ2-1; 8 positions match TRBD2. V was pared by 0 bases and J by 5 bases, with 9 bases of the junction left unmatched. Per germline, CDR1 SQVTM and CDR2 ANQGSEA. The CDR3 has 16 amino acids.

The V call is TRBV19, the J call TRBJ2-7; D possibly corresponds to TRBD2 (7 bases). The V gene lost 8 bases and the J gene lost 7 bases, with 12 bases spanning the gap. CDR1 and CDR2 from the germline V gene are LNHDA and SQIVND (reference sequence). The CDR3 runs to 11 residues. In nucleotides, the CDR3 is TGTGCCAGTGAGGGAGGGGGAGAGCAGTACTTC. Translated: CASEGGGEQYF.

The V gene is TRBV7-8, the J gene TRBJ2-7; D might be TRBD2 (7 bases). V lost 5 bases and J lost 3, with 11 bases in between. In germline, CDR1 is SGHVS, CDR2 FQNEAQ. This CDR3 spans 13 amino acids. Written as DNA, the CDR3 is TGTGCCAGCAGCCTAGGGGGGGGCTACGAGCAGTACTTC. Encoded protein: CASSLGGGYEQYF.

The chain links TRBV7-9 to TRBJ2-3; 13 nucleotides align to TRBD2. CDR3 size: 16 residues. V shed 5 bases, J shed 4 bases, and the junction held 6 bases outside the gene matches. Looked up from germline, CDR1 is SEHNR and CDR2 is FQNEAQ (reference sequence). The CDR3 sequence is CASSATSGRVADTQYF. DNA of the CDR3: TGTGCCAGCAGCGCCACTAGCGGGAGGGTGGCAGATACGCAGTATTTT.

This sequence joins TRBV4-1 and TRBJ2-3; D assignment may be TRBD1 or TRBD2 (5 bases each). Germline V gene data show CDR1 as MGHRA and CDR2 as YSYEKL. The length of the CDR3 is 17 residues. V lost 0 bases, J lost 2 bases, and 15 bases lay in between. This CDR3 reads CASSQDLGTDITDTQYF. The CDR3 region has the DNA TGCGCCAGCAGCCAAGACCTGGGGACCGATATCACAGATACGCAGTATTTT.

The genes are TRBV14 and TRBJ2-4; TRBD2 matches at 10 bases. CDR3 length: 16 amino acids. V was pared by 2 bases and J by 6 bases, with 7 bases of the junction left unmatched. Per the germline V gene, CDR1 is SGHDN and CDR2 is FVKESK. CDR3 residues: CASSQIISGRRNIQYF. CDR3 bases: TGTGCCAGCAGCCAAATCATTAGCGGGAGGCGAAACATTCAGTACTTC.

This clone was counted once. The chain recombines TRBV7-9 with TRBJ2-7, with D maybe TRBD1 (5 bases). V gave up 4 bases and J gave up 5 bases, with 15 bases separating them. The V gene's germline CDR1 is SEHNR and CDR2 FQNEAQ (reference sequence). The CDR3 sequence is 14 residues long. The CDR3 protein is CASSSEKGFNEQYF. The CDR3 DNA sequence: TGTGCCAGCAGCTCCGAGAAGGGGTTTAACGAGCAGTACTTC.

The V gene is TRBV10-1, the J gene TRBJ2-7; possibly TRBD2 for D (6 bases). The germline CDR1 and CDR2 sequences are WNHNN and SYGVQD (reference sequence). Trimming shortened V by 3 bases and J by 7 bases, and 16 bases separated the two germline ends. The CDR3 totals 14 residues. Written as DNA, the CDR3 is TGCGCCAGCAGTGATCCGAAGGCGGGACTGGAGCAGTACTTC. Residues: CASSDPKAGLEQYF.